One sample yielded the 25 T cell receptor beta chains listed below, sequenced in a study of T-cell reconstitution after alpha-beta-depleted transplantation in children. It was with unique molecular identifiers that the TCRbeta library was prepared. TCRdb reprocessed the PCR reads with MiXCR, giving one entry per CDR3 protein. The sample holds 7,000 or so distinct CDR3 sequences, less than 6% seen once. The sequences come from PBMCs, mostly from graft donor cells, collected 180 days after TCRalphabeta/CD19-depleted stem cell transplant. All receptors derive from a child in the first two years of life who had a stem cell transplant for acute myeloid leukemia, so the T cells may come from the graft donor.

This clonotype was seen ten or more times. The chain links TRBV28 to TRBJ1-5; TRBD1 might be the D (6 bases). There are 16 residues in the CDR3. The germline gives CDR1 MDHEN, CDR2 SYDVKM. V was clipped by 5 bases and J by 5 bases, with 19 bases between them. The CDR3 nucleotides are TGTGCCAGCAGTACCATTCCCTGGACAGATTATCAGCCCCAGCATTTT. It codes for CASSTIPWTDYQPQHF.

This clonotype is deemed large. Here the CDR3 reads CRSWKSDINTEAFF. The CDR3 DNA reads TGCAGGTCATGGAAGTCGGACATAAACACTGAAGCTTTCTTT. The rearrangement joins TRBV20-1 to TRBJ1-1; perhaps TRBD1 as D (5 bases). Germline-derived CDR1 and CDR2 are DFQATT and SNEGSKA (reference sequence). This CDR3 region has 14 residues.

This clonotype was detected many times. The gene calls are TRBV10-3 and TRBJ1-2; TRBD1 aligns across 9 bases. The CDR3 is 13 residues long. The trim removed 3 bases at V and 5 bases at J, leaving 1 base unmatched. The germline V gene has CDR1 ENHRY and CDR2 SYGVKD. As DNA, the CDR3 is TGTGCCATCAGTGACGACAGGGGGTATGGCTACACCTTC. It specifies CAISDDRGYGYTF.

The chain is built from TRBV5-1 and TRBJ2-4; D possibly uses TRBD1 or TRBD2 (5 bases each). The assigned J gene may be wrong: the sequence end matches TRBJ2-5 better. The length of the CDR3 is 15 residues. Germline V gives CDR1 SGHRS, CDR2 YFSETQ. The CDR3 reads CASSSQGRHQETQYF. CDR3 DNA: TGCGCCAGCAGCTCGCAGGGACGTCACCAAGAGACCCAGTACTTC.

This clonotype was recorded many times. The genes are TRBV24-1 and TRBJ2-7, with no clear D. The V end lost 9 bases, the J end lost 2 bases, and 10 bases lay between the germline ends. There are 12 residues in the CDR3. CDR1 KGHDR and CDR2 SFDVKD come from the germline V gene. Here the CDR3 DNA reads TGTGCCACCCCGGGTCAAACCTACGAGCAGTACTTC. This sequence encodes CATPGQTYEQYF.

Concerning this clonotype: A single base separates this from a much larger clone, so it may be a read error. Here the CDR3 reads CAITQASDSTDTQYF. The CDR3 DNA sequence: TGTGCCATCACCCAGGCTAGCGATAGCACAGATACGCAGTATTTT. The V gene is TRBV10-3, the J gene TRBJ2-3; perhaps TRBD2 as D (6 bases). CDR3 length equals 15 residues. Trimming removed 7 bases at V and 0 bases at J, with 14 bases between. Germline V CDR1 and CDR2: ENHRY, SYGVKD.

This clonotype rates as large. The V call is TRBV20-1, the J call TRBJ2-4; 7 bases match TRBD1. V trimming: 0 bases; J trimming: 8 bases; junction bases outside the gene matches: 7. The CDR3 length is 14 residues. Germline CDR1 reads DFQATT; CDR2 reads SNEGSKA (reference sequence). This chain's CDR3 is CSARDPGQYDIQYF. In nucleotides, the CDR3 is TGCAGTGCTAGAGACCCGGGACAGTATGACATTCAGTACTTC.

This clonotype was detected many times. V gene TRBV5-1 combines with J gene TRBJ2-1, with 13 bases identical to TRBD2. Germline V lookup: CDR1 SGHRS, CDR2 YFSETQ. V lost 1 base and J lost 0; bases outside the gene matches: 13. CDR3 length: 21 amino acids. The chain's CDR3 is CASSLMMTSGRNPSSYNEQFF. The CDR3, as DNA: TGCGCCAGCAGCTTGATGATGACTAGCGGGAGGAACCCGAGCTCCTACAATGAGCAGTTCTTC. The variable domain in full, completed from reference TRBV5-1 and TRBJ2-1, reads KAGVTQTPRYLIKTRGQQVTLSCSPISGHRSVSWYQQTPGQGLQFLFEYFSETQRNKGNFPGRFSGRQFSNSRSEMNVSTLELGDSALYLCASSLMMTSGRNPSSYNEQFFGPGTRLTVL.

This clonotype was counted many times. This rearrangement joins TRBV6-1 to TRBJ2-1; 8 bases are a match to TRBD1. After removal of 2 bases from V and 6 bases from J, the junction contained 9 bases not matched to a gene. CDR3 length: 16 residues. The germline CDR1 and CDR2 sequences are MNHNS and SASEGT. This CDR3 is CASSEPGQGAGNEQFF. Written as DNA, the CDR3 is TGTGCCAGCAGTGAACCGGGGCAGGGGGCCGGCAATGAGCAGTTCTTC.

By proportion, this clonotype is medium-sized (0.01 to 0.1%). CDR3 residues: CASSRQGAPDTQYF. CDR3 in DNA: TGTGCCAGCAGTCGACAGGGGGCGCCCGATACGCAGTATTTT. This chain links TRBV6-2 or TRBV6-3 with TRBJ2-3, with 10 bases identical to TRBD1. Germline CDR1 MNHEY, CDR2 SVGEGT. The CDR3 sequence is 14 residues long. V gave up 5 bases and J gave up 6 bases; unmatched junction bases: 5.

V and J are TRBV2 and TRBJ1-1; 7 bases match TRBD1. The CDR3 has 19 amino acids. Trimming took 11 bases from V and 0 from J; bases not matched to a gene: 24. Germline loops: CDR1 SNHLY, CDR2 FYNNEI. For the CDR3, the DNA is TGTGCCTTCAGTTCTTCAGGGGGTGGGCATACATCCATGAACACTGAAGCTTTCTTT. Encoded protein: CAFSSSGGGHTSMNTEAFF.

This clonotype was seen ten or more times. This rearrangement joins TRBV7-2 to TRBJ2-1; D unclear. V was trimmed by 8 bases and J by 7 bases, leaving 12 bases between them. The V gene's germline CDR1 is SGHTA and CDR2 FQGNSA. The CDR3 totals 12 residues. The CDR3 coding sequence is TGTGCCAGCTCCCGGTCGAGGAATGAGCAGTTCTTC. Amino acid sequence: CASSRSRNEQFF.

The chain has TRBV1 and TRBJ2-1. TRBV1 represents a pseudogene. The CDR3 is 14 residues long. CDR3 DNA sequence: TGCACCAGCAGGCAACGGGCATCCTACAATGAGCAGTTCTTC. This translates into CTSRQRASYNEQFF.

The sample holds many counts of this clonotype. This chain connects TRBV5-1 to TRBJ1-4, with 10 bases that match TRBD1. Germline CDR1 SGHRS, CDR2 YFSETQ. The CDR3 runs 14 residues. Trimming cost V 5 bases and J 8 bases; bases outside gene matches: 6. In DNA form, the CDR3 reads TGCGCCAGCAGTCAGGACAGGGGGGGAGAAAAACTGTTTTTT. Translating gives CASSQDRGGEKLFF.

This clonotype occurred many times. The V call is TRBV3-1, the J call TRBJ2-2; TRBD2 might be the D (5 bases). Trimming cost V 2 bases and J 6 bases, with 13 bases left between them. The germline gives CDR1 LGHDT, CDR2 YNNKEL (reference sequence). The CDR3 totals 15 residues. CDR3 region: CASSQWVRDSGELFF. The CDR3 coding sequence is TGTGCCAGCAGCCAATGGGTTCGGGATTCCGGGGAGCTGTTTTTT. Combining the CDR3 with reference TRBV3-1 and TRBJ2-2 gives the whole variable domain DTAVSQTPKYLVTQMGNDKSIKCEQNLGHDTMYWYKQDSKKFLKIMFSYNNKELIINETVPNRFSPKSPDKAHLNLHINSLELGDSAVYFCASSQWVRDSGELFFGEGSRLTVL.

This clonotype was recorded at least ten times. The chain combines TRBV7-9 with TRBJ2-2; 9 positions match TRBD1. This CDR3 contains 16 residues. V lost 7 bases to trimming and J lost 2 bases; unmatched junction nucleotides: 8. Per germline, CDR1 SEHNR and CDR2 FQNEAQ (reference sequence). The CDR3 region is CASTYTGGRNTGELFF. CDR3 bases: TGTGCCAGCACGTACACAGGGGGCAGAAACACCGGGGAGCTGTTTTTT.

This clonotype came up many times. The chain uses TRBV6-5 and TRBJ2-1, with 8 bases that match TRBD2. Trimming removed 2 bases from V and 5 bases from J; junction bases left unmatched: 11. This CDR3 contains 17 residues. Germline-derived CDR1 and CDR2 are MNHEY and SVGAGI. CDR3 protein: CASSYRVLSGGDNEQFF. For the CDR3, the DNA is TGTGCCAGCAGTTACCGAGTTCTAAGCGGGGGAGACAATGAGCAGTTCTTC.

This clonotype was seen ten or more times. The rearrangement uses TRBV6-2 or TRBV6-3 and TRBJ2-7; 8 nucleotides line up with TRBD1. The V gene end was trimmed by 11 bases and the J gene end by 4 bases; junction bases not matched to a gene: 10. CDR3 length equals 13 residues. Germline V gene sequence: CDR1 MNHEY, CDR2 SVGEGT. Here the CDR3 reads CALRQGAGYEQYF. The CDR3 DNA reads TGTGCCCTCCGGCAGGGGGCAGGGTACGAGCAGTACTTC.

The CDR3 nucleotides are TGTGCCAGCAGTCCAGATGACAGGGCCTATGGCTACACCTTC. It yields the protein CASSPDDRAYGYTF. V usage is TRBV5-6 and J usage is TRBJ1-2, with TRBD1 identical over 7 bases. This CDR3 has 14 amino acids. CDR1 is SGHDT, CDR2 YYEEEE, per germline. V shed 5 bases and J 4 bases; nucleotides not matched to a gene: 8. Based on the CDR3 plus reference TRBV5-6 and TRBJ1-2, the full variable domain is DAGVTQSPTHLIKTRGQQVTLRCSPKSGHDTVSWYQQALGQGPQFIFQYYEEEERQRGNFPDRFSGHQFPNYSSELNVNALLLGDSALYLCASSPDDRAYGYTFGSGTRLTVV.

This clonotype has at least ten counts. This chain uses TRBV2 with TRBJ2-2; the match to TRBD1 covers 11 bases. CDR3 length: 18 amino acids. V dropped 6 bases and J dropped 2; count of bases not matched to a gene: 11. Germline V lookup: CDR1 SNHLY, CDR2 FYNNEI. CDR3 amino acids: CASRDHIGTGGNTGELFF. The CDR3 coding sequence is TGTGCCAGCAGAGACCATATTGGGACAGGGGGAAACACCGGGGAGCTGTTTTTT. Drawing the rest from reference TRBV2 and TRBJ2-2, the complete variable domain is EPEVTQTPSHQVTQMGQEVILRCVPISNHLYFYWYRQILGQKVEFLVSFYNNEISEKSEIFDDQFSVERPDGSNFTLKIRSTKLEDSAMYFCASRDHIGTGGNTGELFFGEGSRLTVL.

This clonotype was observed many times. The J gene is TRBJ1-3, the V gene TRBV6-5; 7 nucleotides align to TRBD1. J gave up 2 bases and V 8 bases, and 6 bases lay outside the gene matches. CDR1 is MNHEY, CDR2 SVGAGI, per germline. The CDR3 covers 14 residues. CDR3: CASGDSRAGNTIYF. In DNA, the CDR3 is TGTGCCAGCGGGGACAGCCGGGCTGGAAACACCATATATTTT.

Ten or more counts support this clonotype. The CDR3 reads CASSLAQGRETQYF. CDR3 bases: TGTGCCAGCAGCTTAGCACAGGGACGGGAGACCCAGTACTTC. This chain links TRBV7-6 with TRBJ2-5; D perhaps matches TRBD1 (6 bases). The CDR3 consists of 14 residues. Germline assignment: CDR1 SGHVS and CDR2 FNYEAQ. Trimming pared 0 bases from V and 5 bases from J, leaving 10 bases between.

The table lists this clonotype with many counts. This rearrangement joins TRBV4-3 to TRBJ2-1; no definite D call. CDR1 is LGHNA and CDR2 is YSLEER in the germline V gene. V was cut by 0 bases and J by 7 bases, with 13 bases left in between. This CDR3 spans 15 amino acids. As DNA, the CDR3 is TGCGCCAGCAGCCAAGATAGGAACAGAGAAAATGAGCAGTTCTTC. It yields the protein CASSQDRNRENEQFF.

In its sample, this clonotype was seen many times. V and J are TRBV2 and TRBJ1-1, with D maybe TRBD1 (5 bases). With 1 base removed from V and 6 bases from J, the gap between germline ends came to 15 bases. Germline CDR1 and CDR2: SNHLY and FYNNEI. CDR3 length equals 15 residues. The CDR3 region has the DNA TGTGCCAGCAGTGAAGGCATAAGGGGAACCCCTGAAGCTTTCTTT. Amino acids: CASSEGIRGTPEAFF.

In its sample, this clonotype was seen a few times. J is TRBJ2-7 and V is TRBV3-1, with 7 bases that match TRBD1. V dropped 11 bases and J dropped 6; count of bases not matched to a gene: 19. The germline CDR1 and CDR2 sequences are LGHDT and YNNKEL (reference sequence). The CDR3 has 15 amino acids. Here the CDR3 DNA reads TGTGCCTCCTGCCCACGGACAGGCCAAGGGGGCGAGCAGTACTTC. Translated: CASCPRTGQGGEQYF.